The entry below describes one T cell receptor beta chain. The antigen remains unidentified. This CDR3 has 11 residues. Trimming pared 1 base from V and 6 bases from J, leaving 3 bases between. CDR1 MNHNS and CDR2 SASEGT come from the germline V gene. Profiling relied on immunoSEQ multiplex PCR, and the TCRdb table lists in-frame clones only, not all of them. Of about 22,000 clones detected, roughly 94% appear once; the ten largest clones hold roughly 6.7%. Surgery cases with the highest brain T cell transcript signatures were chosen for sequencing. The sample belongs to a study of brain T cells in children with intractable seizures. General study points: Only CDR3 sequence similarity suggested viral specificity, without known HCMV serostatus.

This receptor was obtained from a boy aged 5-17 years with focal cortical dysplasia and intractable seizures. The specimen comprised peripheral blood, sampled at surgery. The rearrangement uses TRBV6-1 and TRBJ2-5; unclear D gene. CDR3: CASSEGKTQYF. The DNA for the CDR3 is TGTGCCAGCAGTGAAGGAAAGACCCAGTACTTC.